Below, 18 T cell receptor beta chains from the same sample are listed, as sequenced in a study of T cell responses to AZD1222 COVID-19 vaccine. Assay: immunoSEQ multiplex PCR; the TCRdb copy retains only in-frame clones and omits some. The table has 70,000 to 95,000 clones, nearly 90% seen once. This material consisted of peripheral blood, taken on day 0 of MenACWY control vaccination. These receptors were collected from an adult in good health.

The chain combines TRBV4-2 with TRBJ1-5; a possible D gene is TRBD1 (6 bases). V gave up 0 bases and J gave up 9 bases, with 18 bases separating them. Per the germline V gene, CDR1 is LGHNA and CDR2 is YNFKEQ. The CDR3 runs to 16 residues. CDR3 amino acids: CASSQEGGPGLGPQHF. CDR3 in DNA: TGTGCCAGCAGCCAAGAGGGGGGGCCAGGGTTAGGGCCCCAGCATTTT.

The CDR3 region has the DNA TGTGCCAGCAGCCGACTAGCGGGGGGGTCCTACAATGAGCAGTTCTTC. Its protein is CASSRLAGGSYNEQFF. This chain links TRBV7-9 with TRBJ2-1; 14 bases agree with TRBD2. Per the germline V gene, CDR1 is SEHNR and CDR2 is FQNEAQ (reference sequence). There are 16 residues in the CDR3. Germline trimming cut 5 bases from V and 1 base from J; bases unmatched to any gene: 1.

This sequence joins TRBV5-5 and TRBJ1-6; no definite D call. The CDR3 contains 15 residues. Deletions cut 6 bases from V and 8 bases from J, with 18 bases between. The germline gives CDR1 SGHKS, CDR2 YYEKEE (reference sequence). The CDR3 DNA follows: TGTGCCAGCAAGCCCCCCACCGTGATGGATTCACCCCTCCACTTT. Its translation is CASKPPTVMDSPLHF.

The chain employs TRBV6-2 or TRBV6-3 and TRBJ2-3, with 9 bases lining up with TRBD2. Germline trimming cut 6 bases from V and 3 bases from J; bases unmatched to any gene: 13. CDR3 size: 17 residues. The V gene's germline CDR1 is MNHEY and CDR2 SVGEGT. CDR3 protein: CASSPWGAGGLTDTQYF. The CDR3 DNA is TGTGCCAGCAGCCCCTGGGGCGCGGGGGGGCTTACAGATACGCAGTATTTT.

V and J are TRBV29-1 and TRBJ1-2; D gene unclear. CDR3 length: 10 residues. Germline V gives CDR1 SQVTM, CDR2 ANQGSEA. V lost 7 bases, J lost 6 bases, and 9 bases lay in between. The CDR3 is CSATEDGYTF. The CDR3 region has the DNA TGCAGCGCAACAGAAGATGGCTACACCTTC.

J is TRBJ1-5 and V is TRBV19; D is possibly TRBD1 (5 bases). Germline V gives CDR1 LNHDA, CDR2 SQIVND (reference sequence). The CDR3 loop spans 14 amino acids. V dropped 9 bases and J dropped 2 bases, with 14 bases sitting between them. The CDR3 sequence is CASLEGLGNQPQHF. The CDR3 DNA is TGTGCCAGCCTTGAGGGGCTCGGCAATCAGCCCCAGCATTTT.

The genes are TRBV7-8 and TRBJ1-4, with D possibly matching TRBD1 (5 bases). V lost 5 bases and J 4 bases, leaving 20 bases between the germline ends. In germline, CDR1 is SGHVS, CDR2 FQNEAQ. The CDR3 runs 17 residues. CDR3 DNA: TGTGCCAGCAGCCGAACGGCCGGGCTAGGGGTTAATGAAAAACTGTTTTTT. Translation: CASSRTAGLGVNEKLFF.

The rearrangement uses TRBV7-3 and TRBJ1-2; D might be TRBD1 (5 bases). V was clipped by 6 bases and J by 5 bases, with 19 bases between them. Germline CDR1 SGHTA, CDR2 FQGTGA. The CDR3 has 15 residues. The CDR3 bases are TGTGCCAGCAGAGGGGTGGGAAGATTGCGATATGGCTACACCTTC. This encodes CASRGVGRLRYGYTF.

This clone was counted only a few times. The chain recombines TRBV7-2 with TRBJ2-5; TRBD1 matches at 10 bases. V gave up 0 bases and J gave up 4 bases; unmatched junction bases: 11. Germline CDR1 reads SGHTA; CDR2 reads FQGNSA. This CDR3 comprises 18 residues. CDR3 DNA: TGTGCCAGCAGCTTAGCGGGGCCGGGACAGGGGAATGTAGAGACCCAGTACTTC. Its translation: CASSLAGPGQGNVETQYF.

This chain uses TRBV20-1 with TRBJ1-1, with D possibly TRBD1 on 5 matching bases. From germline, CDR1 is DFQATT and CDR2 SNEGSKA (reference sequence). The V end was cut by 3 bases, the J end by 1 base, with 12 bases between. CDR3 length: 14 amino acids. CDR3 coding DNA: TGCAGTGCTAGTGGCAGCAGGGCGAACACTGAAGCTTTCTTT. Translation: CSASGSRANTEAFF.

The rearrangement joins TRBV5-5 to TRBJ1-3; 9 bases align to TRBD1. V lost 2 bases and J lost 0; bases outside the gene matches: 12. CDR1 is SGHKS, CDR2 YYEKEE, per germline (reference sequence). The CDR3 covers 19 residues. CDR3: CASSLKVRDRVYSGNTIYF. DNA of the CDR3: TGTGCCAGCAGCTTAAAGGTCCGGGACAGGGTTTACTCTGGAAACACCATATATTTT.

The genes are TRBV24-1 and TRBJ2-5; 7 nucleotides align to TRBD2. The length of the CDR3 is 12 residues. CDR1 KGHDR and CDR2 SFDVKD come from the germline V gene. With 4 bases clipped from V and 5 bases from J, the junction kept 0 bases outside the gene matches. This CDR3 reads CATSEGGETQYF. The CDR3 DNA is TGTGCCACCAGTGAGGGAGGGGAGACCCAGTACTTC.

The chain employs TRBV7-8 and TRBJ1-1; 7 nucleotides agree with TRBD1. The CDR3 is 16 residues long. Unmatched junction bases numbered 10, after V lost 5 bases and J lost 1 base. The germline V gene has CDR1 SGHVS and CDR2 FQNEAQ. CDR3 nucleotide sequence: TGTGCCAGCAGCCTCTGGACAGGCGAGGGGAACACTGAAGCTTTCTTT. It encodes CASSLWTGEGNTEAFF.

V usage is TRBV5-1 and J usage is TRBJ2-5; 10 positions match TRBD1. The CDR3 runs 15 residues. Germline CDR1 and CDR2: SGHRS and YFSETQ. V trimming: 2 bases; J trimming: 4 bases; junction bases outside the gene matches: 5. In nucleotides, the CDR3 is TGCGCCAGCAGCTTCGGGACAGGGGTTCGAGAGACCCAGTACTTC. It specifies CASSFGTGVRETQYF.

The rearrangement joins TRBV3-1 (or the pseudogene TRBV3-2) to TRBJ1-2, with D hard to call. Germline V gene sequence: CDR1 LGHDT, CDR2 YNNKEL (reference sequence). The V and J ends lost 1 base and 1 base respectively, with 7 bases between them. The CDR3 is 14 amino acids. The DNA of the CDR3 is TGTGCCAGCAGCCAAGGAAACATTAACTATGGCTACACCTTC. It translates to CASSQGNINYGYTF.

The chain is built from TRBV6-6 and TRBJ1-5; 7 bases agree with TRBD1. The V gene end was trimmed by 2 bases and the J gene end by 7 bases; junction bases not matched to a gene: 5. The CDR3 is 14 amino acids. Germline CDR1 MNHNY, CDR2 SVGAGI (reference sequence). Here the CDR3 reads CASSYGDRDQPQHF. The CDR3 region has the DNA TGTGCCAGCAGTTACGGCGACAGGGACCAGCCCCAGCATTTT.

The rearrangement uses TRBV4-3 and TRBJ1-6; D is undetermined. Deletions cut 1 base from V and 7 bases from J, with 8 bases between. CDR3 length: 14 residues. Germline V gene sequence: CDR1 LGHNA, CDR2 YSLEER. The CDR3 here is CASSQGAGNSPLHF. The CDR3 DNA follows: TGCGCCAGCAGCCAAGGGGCTGGGAATTCACCCCTCCACTTT.

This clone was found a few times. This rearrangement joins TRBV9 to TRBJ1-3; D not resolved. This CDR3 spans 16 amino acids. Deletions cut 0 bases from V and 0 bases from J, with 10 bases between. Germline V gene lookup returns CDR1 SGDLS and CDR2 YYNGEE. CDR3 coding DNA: TGTGCCAGCAGCGTAGGCCCCCCGAGCTCTGGAAACACCATATATTTT. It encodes CASSVGPPSSGNTIYF.